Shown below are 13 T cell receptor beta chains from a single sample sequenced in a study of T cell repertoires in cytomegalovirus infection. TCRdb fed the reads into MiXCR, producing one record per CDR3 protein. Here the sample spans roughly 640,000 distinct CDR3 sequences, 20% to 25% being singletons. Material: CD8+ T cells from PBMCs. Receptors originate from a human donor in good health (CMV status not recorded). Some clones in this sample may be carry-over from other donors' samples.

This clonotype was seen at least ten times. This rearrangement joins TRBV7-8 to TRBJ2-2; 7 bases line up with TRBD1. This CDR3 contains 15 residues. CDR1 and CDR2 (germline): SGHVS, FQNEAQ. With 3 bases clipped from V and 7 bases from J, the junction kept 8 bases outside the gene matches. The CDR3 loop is CASSFLLTGIGELFF. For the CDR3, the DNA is TGTGCCAGCAGCTTTCTCCTGACAGGGATCGGGGAGCTGTTTTTT.

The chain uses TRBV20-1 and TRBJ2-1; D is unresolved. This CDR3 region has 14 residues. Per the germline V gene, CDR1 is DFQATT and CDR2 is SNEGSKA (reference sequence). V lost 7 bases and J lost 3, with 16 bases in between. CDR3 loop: CSGSVQYGYNEQFF. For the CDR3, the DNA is TGCAGTGGATCGGTCCAGTATGGCTACAATGAGCAGTTCTTC.

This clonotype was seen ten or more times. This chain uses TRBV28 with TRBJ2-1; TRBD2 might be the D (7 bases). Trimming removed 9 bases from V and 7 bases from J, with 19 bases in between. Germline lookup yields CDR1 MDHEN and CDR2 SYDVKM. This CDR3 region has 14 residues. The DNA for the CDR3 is TGTGCCAGTAGTCTGGGGGGGGGCCGAAATGAGCAGTTCTTC. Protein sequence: CASSLGGGRNEQFF.

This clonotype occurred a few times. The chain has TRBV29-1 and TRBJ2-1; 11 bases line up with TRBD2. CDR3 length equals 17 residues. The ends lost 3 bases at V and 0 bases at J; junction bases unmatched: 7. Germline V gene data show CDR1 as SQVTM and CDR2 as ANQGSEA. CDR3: CSVDRTSGSSSYNEQFF. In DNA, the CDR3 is TGCAGCGTTGATAGGACTAGCGGGTCGAGCTCCTACAATGAGCAGTTCTTC.

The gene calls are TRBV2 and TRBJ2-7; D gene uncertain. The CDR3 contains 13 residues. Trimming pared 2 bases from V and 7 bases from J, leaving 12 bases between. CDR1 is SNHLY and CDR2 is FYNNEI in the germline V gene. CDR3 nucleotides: TGTGCCAGCAGTGAAACCCATCTGGGGGAGCAGTACTTC. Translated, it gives CASSETHLGEQYF. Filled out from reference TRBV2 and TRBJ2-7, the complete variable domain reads EPEVTQTPSHQVTQMGQEVILRCVPISNHLYFYWYRQILGQKVEFLVSFYNNEISEKSEIFDDQFSVERPDGSNFTLKIRSTKLEDSAMYFCASSETHLGEQYFGPGTRLTVT.

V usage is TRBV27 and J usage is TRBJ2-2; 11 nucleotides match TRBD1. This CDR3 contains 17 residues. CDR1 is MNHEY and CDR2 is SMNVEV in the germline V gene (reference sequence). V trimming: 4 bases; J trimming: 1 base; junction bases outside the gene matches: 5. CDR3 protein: CASSWDRGSLNTGELFF. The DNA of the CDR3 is TGTGCCAGCAGTTGGGACAGGGGGTCGCTGAACACCGGGGAGCTGTTTTTT.

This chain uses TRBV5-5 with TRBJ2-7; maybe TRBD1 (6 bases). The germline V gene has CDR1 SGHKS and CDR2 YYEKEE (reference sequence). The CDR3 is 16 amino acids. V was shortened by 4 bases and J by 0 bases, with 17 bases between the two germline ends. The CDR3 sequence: CASSILRGKSSYEQYF. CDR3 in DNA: TGTGCCAGCAGCATCCTAAGGGGGAAAAGCTCCTACGAGCAGTACTTC.

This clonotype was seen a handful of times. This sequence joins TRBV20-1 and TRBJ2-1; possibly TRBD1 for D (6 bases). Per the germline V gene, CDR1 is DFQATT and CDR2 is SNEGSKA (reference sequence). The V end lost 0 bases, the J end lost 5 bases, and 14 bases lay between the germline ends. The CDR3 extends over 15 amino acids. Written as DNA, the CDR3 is TGCAGTGCTAGAGATTTCAGGGGTGGGGACAATGAGCAGTTCTTC. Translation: CSARDFRGGDNEQFF.

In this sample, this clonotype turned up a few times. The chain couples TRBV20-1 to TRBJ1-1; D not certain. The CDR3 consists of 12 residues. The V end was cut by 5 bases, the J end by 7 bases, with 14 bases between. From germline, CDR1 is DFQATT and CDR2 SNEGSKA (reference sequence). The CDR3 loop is CSAWETESEAFF. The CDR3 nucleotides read TGCAGTGCTTGGGAGACGGAAAGTGAAGCTTTCTTT.

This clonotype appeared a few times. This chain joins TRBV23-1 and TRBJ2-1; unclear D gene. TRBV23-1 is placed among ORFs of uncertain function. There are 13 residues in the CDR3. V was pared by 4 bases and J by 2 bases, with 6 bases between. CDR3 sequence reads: CASSRRPYNEQFF. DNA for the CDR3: TGCGCCAGCAGTCGGAGACCCTACAATGAGCAGTTCTTC.

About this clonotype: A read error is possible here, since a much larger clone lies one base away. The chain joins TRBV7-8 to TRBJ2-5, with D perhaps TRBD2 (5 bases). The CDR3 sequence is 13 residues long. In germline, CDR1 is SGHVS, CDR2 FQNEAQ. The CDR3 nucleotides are TGTACCAGCAGCACGGGGATTTTGGAGACCCAGTACTTC. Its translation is CTSSTGILETQYF.

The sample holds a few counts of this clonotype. In DNA, the CDR3 is TGTGCCAGCACCCCATTGGGGGGGGATAACAATGAGCAGTTCTTC. This encodes CASTPLGGDNNEQFF. The V call is TRBV28, the J call TRBJ2-1; 7 bases are shared with TRBD2. CDR3 length: 15 residues. V was clipped by 7 bases and J by 5 bases; unmatched bases: 11. From germline, CDR1 is MDHEN and CDR2 SYDVKM. The full variable domain, completed using reference TRBV28 and TRBJ2-1, is DVKVTQSSRYLVKRTGEKVFLECVQDMDHENMFWYRQDPGLGLRLIYFSYDVKMKEKGDIPEGYSVSREKKERFSLILESASTNQTSMYLCASTPLGGDNNEQFFGPGTRLTVL.

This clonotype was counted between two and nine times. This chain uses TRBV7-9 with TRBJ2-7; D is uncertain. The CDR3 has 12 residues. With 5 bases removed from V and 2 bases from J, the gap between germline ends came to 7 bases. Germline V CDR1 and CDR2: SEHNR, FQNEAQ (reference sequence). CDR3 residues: CASSPSAYEQYV. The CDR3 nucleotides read TGTGCCAGCAGCCCTAGTGCCTACGAGCAGTACGTC.